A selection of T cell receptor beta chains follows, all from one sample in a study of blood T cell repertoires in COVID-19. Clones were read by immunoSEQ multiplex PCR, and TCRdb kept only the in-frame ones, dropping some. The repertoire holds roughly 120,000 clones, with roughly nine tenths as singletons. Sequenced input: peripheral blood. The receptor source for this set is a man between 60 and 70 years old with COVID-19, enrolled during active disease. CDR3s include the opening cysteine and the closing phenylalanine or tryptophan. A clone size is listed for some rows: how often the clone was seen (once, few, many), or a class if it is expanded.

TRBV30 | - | CAWSVWREDQSGGSYNEQFF
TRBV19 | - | CASSIMAGGYEQYF
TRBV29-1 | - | CSVEGADTGELFF
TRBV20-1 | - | CSARLAYEQFF
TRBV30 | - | CAWSVGGPYEQYF
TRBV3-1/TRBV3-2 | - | CASSSIKTGTDTQYF
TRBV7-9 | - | CASSAPGQGVYEQYF
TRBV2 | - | CASSAGFQGEQYF
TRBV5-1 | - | CASSLALGSSGSYEQYF
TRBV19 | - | CASSIIRGRVETQYF
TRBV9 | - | CASSVELAGDEQFF
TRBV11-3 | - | CASSSPTDVGNIKNEKLFF
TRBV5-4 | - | CASSTDRGLTEAFF
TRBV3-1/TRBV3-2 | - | CASSRTSGSWDNEQFF
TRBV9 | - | CASSPDSSYNEQFF
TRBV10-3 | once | CAIGGQGNQPQHF